This TCR beta chain was documented in a study of T cells after yellow fever vaccination. From the 5' RACE reads, TCRdb called clonotypes with MiXCR, one entry per CDR3 protein. Of roughly 240,000 distinct CDR3 sequences listed, approximately 6.8% are singletons. This clonotype showed up many times. Germline values: CDR1 SGHAT, CDR2 FQNNGV. Trimming removed 8 bases from V and 2 bases from J; junction bases left unmatched: 5. There are 14 residues in the CDR3. This chain connects TRBV11-2 to TRBJ2-1; 8 bases match TRBD2. The source of this sequence is a man aged 25 to 40 who received the YFV17D yellow fever vaccine. Specimen: CD4+ T cells sorted from PBMCs, collected on the day of the yellow fever booster vaccination. Here the CDR3 reads CASQTSDAYNEQFF. The CDR3 bases are TGTGCCAGCCAGACTAGCGATGCCTACAATGAGCAGTTCTTC.